Included here is one T cell receptor beta chain sequence, with context. Its target is not known. Naive CD8 isolation took CD45RO-negative cells positively selected for CCR7 and excluded terminally differentiated effector memory CD45RA+ cells. The repertoire was sequenced with immunoSEQ multiplex PCR; TCRdb's copy has only in-frame clones and lacks some. The data show 800,000 or so clones, with about 96% seen just once and approximately 0.2% held by the top ten. The V gene's germline CDR1 is PRHDT and CDR2 FYEKMQ (reference sequence). The trim removed 6 bases at V and 6 bases at J, leaving 4 bases unmatched. This CDR3 comprises 13 residues. This entry is derived from a study of shared clonotypes between healthy human individuals. Study-wide results and limits: The sole specimen, blood, was sampled, and tissue repertoires likely differ.

The gene calls are TRBV13 and TRBJ1-5; 8 nucleotides match TRBD1. Sequenced sample: naive CD8+ T cells sorted from blood. The sequence derives from a man younger than 45 in good health. CDR3 sequence (DNA): TGTGCCAGCAGTACAGGGGGAAGTCAGCCCCAGCATTTT. Its protein product is CASSTGGSQPQHF.